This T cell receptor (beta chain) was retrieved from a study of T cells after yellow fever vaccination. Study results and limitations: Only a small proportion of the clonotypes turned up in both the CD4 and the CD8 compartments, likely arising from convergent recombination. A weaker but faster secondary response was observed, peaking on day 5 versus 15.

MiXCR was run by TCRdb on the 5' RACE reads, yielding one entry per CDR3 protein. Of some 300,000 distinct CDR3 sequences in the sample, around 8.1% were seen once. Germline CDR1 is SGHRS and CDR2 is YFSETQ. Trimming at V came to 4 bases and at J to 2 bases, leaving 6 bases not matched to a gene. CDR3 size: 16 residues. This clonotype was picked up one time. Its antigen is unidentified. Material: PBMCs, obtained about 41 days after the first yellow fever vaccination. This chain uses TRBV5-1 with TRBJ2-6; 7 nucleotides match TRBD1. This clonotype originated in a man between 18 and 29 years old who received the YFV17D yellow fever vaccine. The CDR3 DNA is TGCGCCAGCAGCGAACAGGGGATCCCTGGGGCCAACGTCCTGACTTTC. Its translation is CASSEQGIPGANVLTF.